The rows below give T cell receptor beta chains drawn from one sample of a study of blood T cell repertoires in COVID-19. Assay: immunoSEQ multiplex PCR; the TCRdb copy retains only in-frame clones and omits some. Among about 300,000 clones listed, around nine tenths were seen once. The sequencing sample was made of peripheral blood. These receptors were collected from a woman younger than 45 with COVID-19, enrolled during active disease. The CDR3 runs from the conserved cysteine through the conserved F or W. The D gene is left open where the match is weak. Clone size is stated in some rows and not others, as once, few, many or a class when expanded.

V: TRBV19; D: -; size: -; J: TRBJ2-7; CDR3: CATRGDGYYEQYF; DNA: TGTGCCACTAGGGGCGATGGGTACTACGAGCAGTACTTC
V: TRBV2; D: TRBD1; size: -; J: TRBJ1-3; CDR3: CASRGWTGDGNTIYF; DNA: TGTGCCAGCAGGGGATGGACAGGCGATGGAAACACCATATATTTT
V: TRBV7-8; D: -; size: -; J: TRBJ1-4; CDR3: CASSLARGGDYEKLFF; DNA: TGTGCCAGCAGCCTAGCGAGGGGGGGCGACTATGAAAAACTGTTTTTT
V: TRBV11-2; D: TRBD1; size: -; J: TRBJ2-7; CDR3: CASSLGQGLSYEQYF; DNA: TGTGCCAGCAGCTTGGGACAGGGGCTGTCCTACGAGCAGTACTTC
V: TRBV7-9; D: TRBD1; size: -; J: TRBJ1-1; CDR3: CASSMRTGRRINEAFF; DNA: TGTGCCAGCAGCATGAGGACAGGGAGAAGAATTAATGAAGCTTTCTTT
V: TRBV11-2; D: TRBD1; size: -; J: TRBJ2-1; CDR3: CASSSTGNLGNEQFF; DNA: TGTGCCAGCAGCTCGACAGGGAATTTGGGCAATGAGCAGTTCTTC
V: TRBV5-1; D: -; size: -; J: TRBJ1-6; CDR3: CASSLDSSNSPLHF; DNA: TGCGCCAGCAGCCTGGACAGCAGTAATTCACCCCTCCACTTT
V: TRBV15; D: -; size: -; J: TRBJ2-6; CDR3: CATSWGGSGANVLTF; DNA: TGTGCCACCAGCTGGGGAGGCTCTGGGGCCAACGTCCTGACTTTC
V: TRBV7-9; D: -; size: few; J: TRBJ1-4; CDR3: CASSLSSGDEKLFF; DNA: TGTGCCAGCAGCTTAAGTTCAGGGGATGAAAAACTGTTTTTT
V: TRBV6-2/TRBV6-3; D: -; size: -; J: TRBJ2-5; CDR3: CASSPGETQYF; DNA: TGTGCCAGCAGTCCCGGGGAGACCCAGTACTTC
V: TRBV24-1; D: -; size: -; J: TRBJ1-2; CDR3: CATSGGVASYGYTF; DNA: TGTGCCACCAGTGGGGGAGTAGCCTCCTATGGCTACACCTTC
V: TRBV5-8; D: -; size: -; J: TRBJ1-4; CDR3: CASSPPGLRNEKLFF; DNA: TGTGCCAGCAGCCCCCCGGGACTGAGGAATGAAAAACTGTTTTTT
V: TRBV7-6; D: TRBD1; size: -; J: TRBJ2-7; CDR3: CASSTGTGFYEQYF; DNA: TGTGCCAGCAGCACCGGGACAGGGTTCTACGAGCAGTACTTC
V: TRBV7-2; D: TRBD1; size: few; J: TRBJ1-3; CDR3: CASSLSGQAHTIYF; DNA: TGTGCCAGCAGCTTATCGGGACAGGCTCACACCATATATTTT
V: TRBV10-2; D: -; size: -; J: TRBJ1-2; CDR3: CASGRTGGPGYTF; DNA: TGCGCCAGCGGAAGGACCGGAGGACCTGGCTACACCTTC
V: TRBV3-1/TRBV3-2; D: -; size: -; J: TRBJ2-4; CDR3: CASSQDIRLGVGKNIQYF; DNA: TGTGCCAGCAGCCAAGATATCCGACTAGGGGTTGGCAAAAACATTCAGTACTTC
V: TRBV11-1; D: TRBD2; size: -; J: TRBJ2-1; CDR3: CASHLLAGSYNEQFF; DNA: TGTGCCAGCCACCTTCTAGCGGGTTCCTACAATGAGCAGTTCTTC
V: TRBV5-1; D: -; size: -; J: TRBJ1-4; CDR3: CASRIDRLNEKLFF; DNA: TGCGCCAGCAGAATCGACAGGCTTAATGAAAAACTGTTTTTT
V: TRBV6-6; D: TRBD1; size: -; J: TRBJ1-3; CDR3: CASSFSGTADTIYF; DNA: TGTGCCAGCAGTTTTTCCGGGACAGCTGACACCATATATTTT
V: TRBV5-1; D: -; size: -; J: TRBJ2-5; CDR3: CASSLASRLETQYF; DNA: TGCGCCAGCAGCTTAGCTTCTCGGTTAGAGACCCAGTACTTC
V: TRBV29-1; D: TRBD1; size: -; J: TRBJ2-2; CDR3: CSVKWTGVTGELFF; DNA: TGCAGCGTTAAGTGGACAGGGGTAACCGGGGAGCTGTTTTTT
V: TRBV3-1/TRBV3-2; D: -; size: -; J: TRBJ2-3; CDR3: CASSQDGGLTQYF; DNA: TGTGCCAGCAGCCAAGATGGAGGGCTTACGCAGTATTTT
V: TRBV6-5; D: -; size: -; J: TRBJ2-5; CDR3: CASSPTRETQYF; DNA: TGTGCCAGCAGTCCGACGAGGGAGACCCAGTACTTC
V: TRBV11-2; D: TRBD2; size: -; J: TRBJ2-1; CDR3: CASSPWGLAGGNEQFF; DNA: TGTGCCAGCAGCCCCTGGGGGCTAGCGGGGGGCAATGAGCAGTTCTTC
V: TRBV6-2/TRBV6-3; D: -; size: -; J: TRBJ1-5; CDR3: CASSNSRVSNQPQHF; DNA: TGTGCCAGCAGCAATTCCAGGGTTAGCAATCAGCCCCAGCATTTT